Following are 22 T cell receptor beta chains from one sample sequenced in a study of T cell responses to AZD1222 COVID-19 vaccine. Using immunoSEQ multiplex PCR, the repertoire was profiled, and TCRdb retains in-frame clones only, with some absent. The sample consists of approximately 110,000 clones, roughly 87% of them appearing once. The material sequenced was peripheral blood, taken 28 days after the second AZD1222 dose. The receptors originated from an adult who received the AZD1222 COVID-19 vaccine.

The chain is built from TRBV18 and TRBJ2-2; the match to TRBD1 covers 9 bases. Trimming removed 3 bases from V and 4 bases from J; junction bases left unmatched: 6. Germline V gene sequence: CDR1 KGHSH, CDR2 LQKENI. This CDR3 spans 16 amino acids. The CDR3 DNA sequence: TGTGCCAGCTCACCTGGGACAGGGAGACGCACCGGGGAGCTGTTTTTT. Translated: CASSPGTGRRTGELFF.

This chain joins TRBV19 and TRBJ1-1; weak D call: TRBD1 (6 bases). V lost 9 bases to trimming and J lost 5 bases, with 10 bases between them. From germline, CDR1 is LNHDA and CDR2 SQIVND (reference sequence). CDR3 length equals 11 residues. CDR3: CASEGGTEAFF. In DNA form, the CDR3 reads TGTGCCAGCGAGGGGGGAACTGAAGCTTTCTTT. The full variable domain, completed using reference TRBV19 and TRBJ1-1, is DGGITQSPKYLFRKEGQNVTLSCEQNLNHDAMYWYRQDPGQGLRLIYYSQIVNDFQKGDIAEGYSVSREKKESFPLTVTSAQKNPTAFYLCASEGGTEAFFGQGTRLTVV.

The chain recombines TRBV24-1 with TRBJ1-2; no clear D. Per the germline V gene, CDR1 is KGHDR and CDR2 is SFDVKD. V lost 0 bases, J lost 4 bases, and 5 bases lay in between. CDR3 length: 13 amino acids. CDR3 in DNA: TGTGCCACCAGTGATTTGCACTCCTATGGCTACACCTTC. Translating gives CATSDLHSYGYTF.

The CDR3 protein is CASSLGPGGGYEQYF. The CDR3 region has the DNA TGCGCCAGCAGCTTGGGCCCCGGGGGCGGCTACGAGCAGTACTTC. The chain combines TRBV5-1 with TRBJ2-7; possibly TRBD1 or TRBD2 for D (6 bases each). The CDR3 extends over 15 amino acids. The V end lost 0 bases, the J end lost 3 bases, and 13 bases lay between the germline ends. Per germline, CDR1 SGHRS and CDR2 YFSETQ.

The CDR3 spells CASSLAGRAVYEQYF. The CDR3 nucleotides are TGCGCCAGCAGCTTGGCGGGACGGGCGGTATACGAGCAGTACTTC. V usage is TRBV5-1 and J usage is TRBJ2-7; D assignment may be TRBD1 or TRBD2 (5 bases each). The CDR3 is 15 amino acids. V shed 0 bases and J shed 4 bases, with 14 bases lying between them. CDR1 and CDR2 (germline): SGHRS, YFSETQ. Combining the CDR3 with reference TRBV5-1 and TRBJ2-7 gives the whole variable domain KAGVTQTPRYLIKTRGQQVTLSCSPISGHRSVSWYQQTPGQGLQFLFEYFSETQRNKGNFPGRFSGRQFSNSRSEMNVSTLELGDSALYLCASSLAGRAVYEQYFGPGTRLTVT.

The count of this clone is one. The chain recombines TRBV6-4 with TRBJ2-6; 11 bases fit TRBD1. CDR1 and CDR2 from the germline V gene are MRHNA and SNTAGT. The CDR3 is 20 amino acids. J was trimmed by 1 base and V by 3 bases; bases with no gene match: 11. Here the CDR3 DNA reads TGTGCCAGCAGTGATTCTGGTGGGACAGGGGGGTTTTCTGGGGCCAACGTCCTGACTTTC. Translating it yields CASSDSGGTGGFSGANVLTF.

The rearrangement joins TRBV30 to TRBJ2-1; D call uncertain. Germline V gene sequence: CDR1 GTSNPN, CDR2 SVGIG (reference sequence). CDR3 size: 12 residues. V lost 7 bases to trimming and J lost 12 bases, with 19 bases between them. The CDR3 spells CASAVNRNRQFF. CDR3 coding DNA: TGTGCCTCGGCGGTGAATAGGAATAGGCAGTTCTTC.

CDR3 nucleotide sequence: TGTGCCAGCAGTTACTCGAAGGTATCAGAGACCCAGTACTTC. Translation gives CASSYSKVSETQYF. V usage is TRBV6-5 and J usage is TRBJ2-5; no clear D. The length of the CDR3 is 14 residues. CDR1 is MNHEY, CDR2 SVGAGI, per germline. Trimming took off 0 bases at V and 4 bases at J, with 9 bases between the two ends.

The chain employs TRBV19 and TRBJ1-2; 7 nucleotides match TRBD1. The CDR3 contains 13 residues. Germline assignment: CDR1 LNHDA and CDR2 SQIVND (reference sequence). After removal of 7 bases from V and 4 bases from J, the junction contained 6 bases not matched to a gene. Written as DNA, the CDR3 is TGTGCCAGTACCGACAGGGCCTTCTATGGCTACACCTTC. This sequence encodes CASTDRAFYGYTF.

The V call is TRBV4-3, the J call TRBJ2-2, with 9 nucleotides matching TRBD1. Unmatched junction bases numbered 11, after V lost 4 bases and J lost 5 bases. The CDR3 spans 17 residues. CDR1 is LGHNA and CDR2 is YSLEER in the germline V gene. The CDR3, as DNA: TGCGCCAGCAGCCGATCCAGGGGGACAGGGCGAACCGGGGAGCTGTTTTTT. This codes for CASSRSRGTGRTGELFF.

J is TRBJ2-7 and V is TRBV9; 10 nucleotides line up with TRBD2. Germline V CDR1 and CDR2: SGDLS, YYNGEE. V trimming: 7 bases; J trimming: 6 bases; junction bases outside the gene matches: 4. The CDR3 has 12 amino acids. For the CDR3, the DNA is TGTGCCAGCGGGACTAGCGTTTTCGAGCAGTACTTC. Protein product: CASGTSVFEQYF.

The V gene is TRBV27, the J gene TRBJ1-5; D uncertain. Trimming pared 4 bases from V and 0 bases from J, leaving 16 bases between. The CDR3 spans 17 residues. Looked up from germline, CDR1 is MNHEY and CDR2 is SMNVEV (reference sequence). This chain's CDR3 is CASSSLGGSYSNQPQHF. The CDR3 DNA follows: TGTGCCAGCAGTTCCCTAGGTGGGTCGTATAGCAATCAGCCCCAGCATTTT.

The chain recombines TRBV2 with TRBJ2-5; D call uncertain. With 5 bases removed from V and 2 bases from J, the gap between germline ends came to 6 bases. The CDR3 has 12 residues. Germline V gene data show CDR1 as SNHLY and CDR2 as FYNNEI. CDR3 DNA sequence: TGTGCCAGCAGTACGTCTCAAGAGACCCAGTACTTC. It encodes CASSTSQETQYF.

The sample holds a few counts of this clone. V usage is TRBV3-1 (or the pseudogene TRBV3-2) and J usage is TRBJ1-3; D is unresolved. The germline V and J ends were trimmed by 0 bases and 2 bases, with 8 bases remaining between them. The CDR3 is 15 residues long. CDR1 LGHDT and CDR2 YNNKEL come from the germline V gene (reference sequence). DNA of the CDR3: TGTGCCAGCAGCCAAGATTCTGGGGCTGGAAACACCATATATTTT. Its protein product is CASSQDSGAGNTIYF.

J is TRBJ1-1 and V is TRBV6-6, with D perhaps matching TRBD1 (5 bases). Germline V CDR1 and CDR2: MNHNY, SVGAGI (reference sequence). This CDR3 has 11 residues. Trimming left V 4 bases short and J 6 bases short, with 6 bases between. This CDR3 is CASSSRAEAFF. DNA for the CDR3: TGTGCCAGCAGTTCCAGGGCTGAAGCTTTCTTT.

The genes are TRBV7-9 and TRBJ2-1; 9 bases align to TRBD2. The V gene's germline CDR1 is SEHNR and CDR2 FQNEAQ (reference sequence). Trimming removed 7 bases from V and 4 bases from J; junction bases left unmatched: 8. The CDR3 is made up of 15 amino acids. The CDR3 protein is CASTRLAEEYNEQFF. The CDR3 nucleotides read TGTGCCAGCACCCGACTAGCGGAGGAGTACAATGAGCAGTTCTTC.

The chain is built from TRBV28 and TRBJ2-1; D remains unclear. This CDR3 comprises 14 residues. From germline, CDR1 is MDHEN and CDR2 SYDVKM. V was cut by 2 bases and J by 2 bases, with 7 bases left in between. This chain's CDR3 is CASSLAGTYNEQFF. CDR3 nucleotides: TGTGCCAGCAGTTTAGCTGGGACCTACAATGAGCAGTTCTTC. Complete variable domain (other parts from reference TRBV28 and TRBJ2-1): DVKVTQSSRYLVKRTGEKVFLECVQDMDHENMFWYRQDPGLGLRLIYFSYDVKMKEKGDIPEGYSVSREKKERFSLILESASTNQTSMYLCASSLAGTYNEQFFGPGTRLTVL.

The CDR3 DNA sequence: TGTGCCAGCAGTTCAGGGTCTGCCAGCAATCAGCCCCAGCATTTT. Encoded protein: CASSSGSASNQPQHF. The chain couples TRBV28 to TRBJ1-5, with D perhaps TRBD1 (5 bases). V shed 4 bases and J shed 1 base, with 11 bases lying between them. Per the germline V gene, CDR1 is MDHEN and CDR2 is SYDVKM. The length of the CDR3 is 15 residues. Combining the CDR3 with reference TRBV28 and TRBJ1-5 gives the whole variable domain DVKVTQSSRYLVKRTGEKVFLECVQDMDHENMFWYRQDPGLGLRLIYFSYDVKMKEKGDIPEGYSVSREKKERFSLILESASTNQTSMYLCASSSGSASNQPQHFGDGTRLSIL.

CDR3 nucleotides: TGTGCCAGCAGTTTATCCGCCAGTAAAAGTTTTCGCTCCTATAATTCACCCCTCCACTTT. Its translation: CASSLSASKSFRSYNSPLHF. The chain employs TRBV28 and TRBJ1-6; D remains ambiguous. Germline V CDR1 and CDR2: MDHEN, SYDVKM. The V end was cut by 1 base, the J end by 0 bases, with 19 bases between. The CDR3 runs to 20 residues. The variable domain in full, with the rest retrieved from reference TRBV28 and TRBJ1-6, is DVKVTQSSRYLVKRTGEKVFLECVQDMDHENMFWYRQDPGLGLRLIYFSYDVKMKEKGDIPEGYSVSREKKERFSLILESASTNQTSMYLCASSLSASKSFRSYNSPLHFGNGTRLTVT.

The chain joins TRBV15 to TRBJ1-1, with D uncertain. Germline loops: CDR1 LNHNV, CDR2 YYDKDF (reference sequence). The ends were cut back, 0 bases at V and 6 bases at J, with 14 bases in the middle. CDR3 length: 15 amino acids. CDR3 DNA: TGTGCCACCAGCAGAGATCCCGGGATACGGGCTGAAGCTTTCTTT. It translates to CATSRDPGIRAEAFF.

The chain recombines TRBV30 with TRBJ2-1, with 13 bases aligning to TRBD2. The CDR3 contains 19 residues. The junction had 18 bases not matched to a gene; V was cut back by 8 bases and J by 2 bases. The germline V gene has CDR1 GTSNPN and CDR2 SVGIG (reference sequence). The CDR3 nucleotides are TGTGCCCGTACAGGGGGCAGGACTAGCGGGAGTCTCGCCTACAATGAGCAGTTCTTC. It encodes CARTGGRTSGSLAYNEQFF.

This chain joins TRBV2 and TRBJ2-2; no definite D call. This CDR3 contains 16 residues. Germline V gives CDR1 SNHLY, CDR2 FYNNEI. Trimming left V 1 base short and J 5 bases short, with 14 bases between. CDR3 nucleotides: TGTGCCAGCAGTGAAGACGGGTTCAGTGCGACCGGGGAGCTGTTTTTT. Translation: CASSEDGFSATGELFF.